A selection of T cell receptor beta chains follows, all from one sample in a study of blood T cell repertoires in COVID-19. Using immunoSEQ multiplex PCR, the repertoire was profiled, and TCRdb retains in-frame clones only, with some absent. The sample has under 400,000 clones, about 89% seen once. Source material: peripheral blood. The receptors originated from a woman in her 30s with COVID-19, enrolled during active disease. CDR3s include the opening cysteine and the closing phenylalanine or tryptophan. D genes are given only for firm matches.

d_call: NA
v_call: TRBV9
j_call: TRBJ1-6
cdr3_aa: CASSVGSGSYNSPLHF
cdr3_nt: TGTGCCAGCAGCGTAGGAAGCGGTTCTTATAATTCACCCCTCCACTTT

d_call: TRBD2
v_call: TRBV6-6
j_call: TRBJ2-1
cdr3_aa: CASSYGTSGRSYEQFF
cdr3_nt: TGTGCCAGCAGTTACGGGACTAGCGGGAGGTCTTATGAGCAGTTCTTC

d_call: NA
v_call: TRBV5-1
j_call: TRBJ1-2
cdr3_aa: CASTAPGGSFYGYTF
cdr3_nt: TGCGCCAGCACCGCCCCGGGCGGGTCTTTTTATGGCTACACCTTC

d_call: NA
v_call: TRBV5-8
j_call: TRBJ1-5
cdr3_aa: CASSDSGHQPQHF
cdr3_nt: TGTGCCAGCAGCGATTCGGGACACCAGCCCCAGCATTTT

d_call: TRBD2
v_call: TRBV20-1
j_call: TRBJ2-7
cdr3_aa: CSASLLAASYEQYF
cdr3_nt: TGCAGTGCTAGTCTCCTAGCGGCCTCCTACGAGCAGTACTTC

d_call: NA
v_call: TRBV6-5
j_call: TRBJ2-1
cdr3_aa: CASSYRLDQQYEQFF
cdr3_nt: TGTGCCAGCAGTTACCGGCTAGACCAACAATATGAGCAGTTCTTC

d_call: TRBD2
v_call: TRBV6-5
j_call: TRBJ2-3
cdr3_aa: CASRRLAGGTDTQYF
cdr3_nt: TGTGCCAGCAGGAGGTTAGCGGGTGGCACAGATACGCAGTATTTT

d_call: NA
v_call: TRBV5-4
j_call: TRBJ1-4
cdr3_aa: CASSAGDGNNEKLFF
cdr3_nt: TGTGCCAGCAGCGCAGGGGACGGGAATAATGAAAAACTGTTTTTT

d_call: NA
v_call: TRBV2
j_call: TRBJ2-7
cdr3_aa: CASSEDGTYEQYF
cdr3_nt: TGTGCCAGCAGCGAGGACGGGACCTACGAGCAGTACTTC

d_call: NA
v_call: TRBV5-5
j_call: TRBJ2-7
cdr3_aa: CASSHSYEQYF
cdr3_nt: TGTGCCAGCAGCCACTCCTACGAGCAGTACTTC